Below are 22 T cell receptor beta chains sequenced from a single sample in a study of CD8 T cells in ankylosing spondylitis. TCRdb itself ran the 5' RACE reads through MiXCR, one entry per CDR3 protein. Of approximately 540,000 distinct CDR3 sequences in the sample, roughly an eighth were seen once. These receptors lack a known antigen. Points from the study as a whole: It appeared that ankylosing spondylitis blood was characterized by a TCR beta motif of under ten highly homologous variants.

The specimen sequenced was blood, either unsorted or a sorted T cell fraction (not recorded which). These receptors were collected from a male donor with ankylosing spondylitis.

The V gene is TRBV15, the J gene TRBJ1-5, with D maybe TRBD1 (6 bases). The CDR3 length is 16 residues. The germline V and J ends were trimmed by 0 bases and 2 bases, with 11 bases remaining between them. The germline V gene has CDR1 LNHNV and CDR2 YYDKDF (reference sequence). Written as DNA, the CDR3 is TGTGCCACCAGCAGAGACGCCAGGGGTGGCAATCAGCCCCAGCATTTT. It specifies CATSRDARGGNQPQHF.

In its sample, this clonotype was seen a few times. The chain links TRBV24-1 to TRBJ2-3; 9 bases map to TRBD1. The germline gives CDR1 KGHDR, CDR2 SFDVKD. The CDR3 contains 16 residues. Trimming cost V 4 bases and J 5 bases; bases outside gene matches: 9. CDR3 sequence reads: CATSDFIGTGIDTQYF. The DNA for the CDR3 is TGTGCCACCAGTGACTTCATCGGGACAGGGATAGATACGCAGTATTTT.

V is TRBV20-1 and J is TRBJ1-6; D possibly corresponds to TRBD1 (5 bases). Trimming took 2 bases from V and 1 from J, leaving 18 bases between them. The germline V gene has CDR1 DFQATT and CDR2 SNEGSKA (reference sequence). This CDR3 has 18 amino acids. The CDR3 sequence: CSARLGRGDRSYNSPLHF. For the CDR3, the DNA is TGCAGTGCTAGATTGGGTCGGGGGGATCGGTCCTATAATTCACCCCTCCACTTT.

As for this clonotype: At one of its ends the junction is not consistent with the germline gene, which may arise from a read error. The V and J genes are TRBV11-3 and TRBJ2-1, with TRBD2 matching over 8 bases. CDR3 length: 15 amino acids. Germline CDR1 and CDR2: SGHNT and YENEEA. The CDR3 nucleotides read TGTGCCAGCAGCCTAGAGGGGACTAGAGACAATGAGCAGTTCTTC. This sequence encodes CASSLEGTRDNEQFF.

The rearrangement uses TRBV7-9 and TRBJ1-5; 7 nucleotides line up with TRBD1. Trimming took 1 base from V and 7 from J; bases not matched to a gene: 10. This CDR3 comprises 16 residues. Germline V gene data show CDR1 as SEHNR and CDR2 as FQNEAQ (reference sequence). The CDR3 spells CASSLDSLTGSQPQHF. The CDR3, as DNA: TGTGCCAGCAGCTTAGATAGTTTGACAGGGAGCCAGCCCCAGCATTTT.

J is TRBJ2-1 and V is TRBV20-1; D is unclear. V lost 2 bases and J 4 bases, leaving 9 bases between the germline ends. The CDR3 covers 13 residues. Germline loops: CDR1 DFQATT, CDR2 SNEGSKA (reference sequence). The CDR3 DNA sequence: TGCAGTGCTAGATGGTCAGGATACAATGAGCAGTTCTTC. This codes for CSARWSGYNEQFF.

This clonotype was detected only a few times. The chain employs TRBV5-1 and TRBJ1-2, with D perhaps matching TRBD1 (6 bases). CDR3 length: 14 amino acids. The germline gives CDR1 SGHRS, CDR2 YFSETQ. V was clipped by 0 bases and J by 4 bases, with 10 bases between them. The CDR3 sequence: CASSLAADSYGYTF. Written as DNA, the CDR3 is TGCGCCAGCAGCTTGGCCGCGGACAGCTATGGCTACACCTTC.

The chain recombines TRBV27 with TRBJ1-5, with D possibly matching TRBD1 (5 bases). The V end lost 2 bases, the J end lost 10 bases, and 15 bases lay between the germline ends. The CDR3 consists of 14 residues. Germline V gene data show CDR1 as MNHEY and CDR2 as SMNVEV (reference sequence). The CDR3 coding sequence is TGTGCCAGCAGTTTAGGGGCAGGCCTTCGACCCCAGCATTTT. Translated: CASSLGAGLRPQHF.

This clonotype was counted ten times or more. The V and J genes are TRBV6-2 or TRBV6-3 and TRBJ1-5, with 9 positions matching TRBD1. Germline CDR1 MNHEY, CDR2 SVGEGT. V was pared by 2 bases and J by 9 bases, with 8 bases of the junction left unmatched. This CDR3 contains 15 residues. The CDR3 coding sequence is TGTGCCAGCAGTTACGGACAGGGGAGCCTGTGGCCCCAGCATTTT. Translating gives CASSYGQGSLWPQHF.

The sample holds a few counts of this clonotype. The chain links TRBV10-3 to TRBJ2-3, with TRBD1 as a possible D gene (6 bases). CDR1 and CDR2 (germline): ENHRY, SYGVKD. CDR3 length: 14 residues. V was trimmed by 8 bases and J by 0 bases, leaving 12 bases between them. CDR3 loop: CAIGGSTSTDTQYF. The CDR3 coding sequence is TGTGCCATCGGGGGCAGCACTAGCACAGATACGCAGTATTTT.

In this sample, this clonotype turned up a few times. The chain links TRBV2 to TRBJ2-7, with 7 bases fitting TRBD1. J gave up 0 bases and V 7 bases, and 3 bases lay outside the gene matches. The germline V gene encodes CDR1 SNHLY and CDR2 FYNNEI. This CDR3 is built from 13 residues. The CDR3 sequence: CASNRDSSYEQYF. The CDR3, as DNA: TGTGCCAGCAATAGGGACAGCTCCTACGAGCAGTACTTC.

A few counts support this clonotype. The chain combines TRBV6-4 with TRBJ1-5, with D tentatively TRBD1 (5 bases). Trimming took 4 bases from V and 4 from J, leaving 14 bases between them. The germline V gene has CDR1 MRHNA and CDR2 SNTAGT. CDR3 length: 15 residues. The CDR3, as DNA: TGTGCCAGCAGTGCCGACGTGGGGGAGAATCAGCCCCAGCATTTT. It codes for CASSADVGENQPQHF.

This clonotype was counted a few times. The genes are TRBV12-5 and TRBJ1-1; D gene uncertain. The CDR3 has 13 residues. From germline, CDR1 is LGHNT and CDR2 FRNRAP. Trimming stripped 0 bases from V and 1 base from J, with 3 bases between. CDR3 sequence (DNA): TGTGCTAGTGGTTTGGTCCGGAACACTGAAGCTTTCTTT. Protein sequence: CASGLVRNTEAFF.

This clonotype came up many times. The J gene is TRBJ2-2, the V gene TRBV12-3 or TRBV12-4, with D tentatively TRBD2 (5 bases). Trimming cost V 8 bases and J 0 bases, with 7 bases left between them. The CDR3 is 13 amino acids. CDR3 in DNA: TGTGCCAGCGGACTGACGAACACCGGGGAGCTGTTTTTT. Translation gives CASGLTNTGELFF.

This clonotype was seen ten or more times. The V gene is TRBV12-3 or TRBV12-4, the J gene TRBJ2-1; 11 bases align to TRBD2. Losses at the gene ends were 5 bases for V and 5 bases for J; bases not matched to a gene: 8. The CDR3 totals 16 residues. The CDR3 region is CASSGGGLAEDNEQFF. CDR3 coding DNA: TGTGCCAGCAGTGGTGGGGGACTAGCGGAAGACAATGAGCAGTTCTTC.

This clonotype was seen many times. This chain uses TRBV7-9 with TRBJ2-1; 11 nucleotides line up with TRBD2. The CDR3 runs to 15 residues. V lost 2 bases, J lost 6 bases, and 3 bases stayed unmatched. Germline CDR1 and CDR2: SEHNR and FQNEAQ (reference sequence). In nucleotides, the CDR3 is TGTGCCAGCAGCTTACTACTAGCGGGAGTCAATGAGCAGTTCTTC. Translating gives CASSLLLAGVNEQFF.

The CDR3 nucleotides are TGCAGCTCAGGACAGGGGGGGAATGAGCAGTTCTTC. It encodes CSSGQGGNEQFF. This chain joins TRBV29-1 and TRBJ2-1; 10 bases fit TRBD1. In germline, CDR1 is SQVTM, CDR2 ANQGSEA. Trimming at V came to 8 bases and at J to 7 bases, leaving 5 bases not matched to a gene. The CDR3 has 12 amino acids.

The CDR3 region is CAISEWLAEVRDNEQFF. The CDR3 DNA is TGTGCCATCAGTGAGTGGCTAGCGGAAGTTAGGGATAATGAGCAGTTCTTC. The chain links TRBV10-3 to TRBJ2-1, with 7 bases lining up with TRBD2. V dropped 1 base and J dropped 7; count of bases not matched to a gene: 13. The CDR3 runs 17 residues. The V gene's germline CDR1 is ENHRY and CDR2 SYGVKD.

The chain has TRBV24-1 and TRBJ2-1; TRBD2 aligns across 7 bases. V gave up 5 bases and J gave up 3 bases; unmatched junction bases: 12. Germline-derived CDR1 and CDR2 are KGHDR and SFDVKD. The CDR3 is made up of 17 amino acids. The CDR3 coding sequence is TGTGCCACCAGTGGCCCCACTCTAGCGGAGAGCTACAATGAGCAGTTCTTC. Its protein product is CATSGPTLAESYNEQFF.

J is TRBJ1-3 and V is TRBV6-5; D might be TRBD1 (5 bases). Germline CDR1 and CDR2: MNHEY and SVGAGI. CDR3 length equals 16 residues. V was cut by 4 bases and J by 0 bases, with 13 bases left in between. The chain's CDR3 is CASSLTGRSSGNTIYF. The CDR3 DNA reads TGTGCCAGCAGTTTGACGGGACGGAGCTCTGGAAACACCATATATTTT.

V usage is TRBV20-1 and J usage is TRBJ2-1, with 8 bases fitting TRBD2. V was clipped by 6 bases and J by 6 bases; unmatched bases: 4. CDR1 and CDR2 from the germline V gene are DFQATT and SNEGSKA (reference sequence). The CDR3 consists of 12 residues. CDR3 sequence: CSARTSFNEQFF. The CDR3 nucleotides read TGCAGTGCCCGGACTAGCTTCAATGAGCAGTTCTTC.

The DNA for the CDR3 is TGCGCCAGCAGCCCTGGTAGCACTAACTATGGCTACACCTTC. Residues: CASSPGSTNYGYTF. The genes are TRBV5-1 and TRBJ1-2; D remains unclear. Germline loops: CDR1 SGHRS, CDR2 YFSETQ. This CDR3 region has 14 residues. V lost 4 bases, J lost 0 bases, and 10 bases lay in between. Combining the CDR3 with reference TRBV5-1 and TRBJ1-2 gives the whole variable domain KAGVTQTPRYLIKTRGQQVTLSCSPISGHRSVSWYQQTPGQGLQFLFEYFSETQRNKGNFPGRFSGRQFSNSRSEMNVSTLELGDSALYLCASSPGSTNYGYTFGSGTRLTVV.